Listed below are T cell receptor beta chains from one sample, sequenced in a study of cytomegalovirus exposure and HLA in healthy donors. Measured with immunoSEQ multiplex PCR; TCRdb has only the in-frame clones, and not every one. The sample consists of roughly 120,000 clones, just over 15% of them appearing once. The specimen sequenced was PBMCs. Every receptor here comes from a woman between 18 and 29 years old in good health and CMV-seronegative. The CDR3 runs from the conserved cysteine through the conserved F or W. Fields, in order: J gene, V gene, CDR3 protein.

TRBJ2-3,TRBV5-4,CASSAGGGAPTQYF
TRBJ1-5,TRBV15,CATSRAPNRGIGQPQHF
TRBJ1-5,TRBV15,CATSTDRGGNQPQHF
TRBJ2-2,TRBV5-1,CASSLATSGSSGELFF
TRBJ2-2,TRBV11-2,CASSRTGLTNTGELFF
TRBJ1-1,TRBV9,CASSGTPNTEAFF
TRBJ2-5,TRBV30,CAWSVPYGAGETQYF
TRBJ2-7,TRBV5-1,CASSLDPGGFTVPYRYEQYF
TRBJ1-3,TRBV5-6,CASSFPPGNENTIYF
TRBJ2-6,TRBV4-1,CASSQDPRALSGANVLTF
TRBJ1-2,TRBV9,CASSVGGTGLGYTF
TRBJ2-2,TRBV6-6,CASTQWLGGGELFF
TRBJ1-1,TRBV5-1,CASSLVGRANTEAFF
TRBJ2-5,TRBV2,CASREIGTQYF
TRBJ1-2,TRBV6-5,CASSYLQGREYGYTF
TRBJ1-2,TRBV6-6,CASSYYGQGAYGYTF
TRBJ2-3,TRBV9,CASSVAGTDTQYF
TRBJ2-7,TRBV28,CASSLAGAPYEQYF
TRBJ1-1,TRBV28,CASRTTGSNTEAFF
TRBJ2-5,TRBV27,CASSSLTEKETQYF
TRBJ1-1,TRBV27,CASSLSRGAEAFF
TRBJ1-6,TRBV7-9,CASSLALTDSPLHF
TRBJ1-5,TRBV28,CASSFPGRDNQPQHF
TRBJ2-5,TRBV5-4,CASSSPPGTGVKETQYF
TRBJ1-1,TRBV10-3,CAISAGTGATEAFF
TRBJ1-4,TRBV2,CASRTVEKLFF
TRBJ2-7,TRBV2,CASSEALLRVPYEQYF
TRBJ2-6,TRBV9,CASSVTTASGANVLTF
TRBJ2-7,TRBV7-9,CASSRGAYEQYF
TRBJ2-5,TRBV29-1,CSVSLVAGQKETQYF
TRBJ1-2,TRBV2,CASSRWSRVRYGYTF
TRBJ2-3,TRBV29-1,CSVRGTTGGSSDTQYF
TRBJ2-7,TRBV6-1,CASSAVGLVDEQYF
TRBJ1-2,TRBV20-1,CSASPGGYTF
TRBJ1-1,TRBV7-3,CASSPDRGNTEAFF
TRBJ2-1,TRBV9,CASSEASGRRNEQFF
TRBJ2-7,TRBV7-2,CASSLGGQGPYEQYF
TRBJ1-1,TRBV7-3,CASSSQTGNTEAFF
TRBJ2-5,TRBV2,CASRGTSGRETQYF
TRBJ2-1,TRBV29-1,CSVEGVNSYNEQFF
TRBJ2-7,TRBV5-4,CASSPGQGRYEQYF
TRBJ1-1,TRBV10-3,CAISTGTGGTEAFF
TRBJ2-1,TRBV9,CASSGPSGTYNEQFF
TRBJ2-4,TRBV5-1,CASSPGQGTDIQYF
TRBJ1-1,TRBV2,CASSEKGQGTEAFF
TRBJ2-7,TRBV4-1,CASSQPLSQGEQYF
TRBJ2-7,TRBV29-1,CSARLRDSPYEQYF
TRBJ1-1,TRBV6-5,CASSYKGVNTEAFF
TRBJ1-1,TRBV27,CASRMTDQNTEAFF
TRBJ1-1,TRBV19,CASNYRDTEAFF
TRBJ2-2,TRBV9,CASSLTGKNTGELFF
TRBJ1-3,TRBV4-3,CASSQDRGIGNTIYF
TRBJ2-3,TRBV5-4,CASSARDSLSTDTQYF